This T cell receptor (beta chain) is drawn from a study of high-grade serous ovarian cancer treatment subgroups. Tumor samples were obtained before definitive surgery or chemotherapy. The CDR3 is 18 residues long. Germline CDR1 is SGHAT and CDR2 is FQNNGV. Trimming removed 2 bases from V and 5 bases from J; junction bases left unmatched: 14. Clones were read by immunoSEQ multiplex PCR, and TCRdb kept only the in-frame ones, dropping some. Of under 20,000 clones listed, approximately 76% are singletons. The rearrangement joins TRBV11-2 to TRBJ2-4; 8 bases agree with TRBD2. The source material was tumor tissue. This TCR came from a human donor with high-grade serous ovarian cancer. The CDR3 DNA reads TGTGCCAGCAGCTTATTGGCCCTCCCGAGCGGGGGTGAAAACATTCAGTACTTC. It codes for CASSLLALPSGGENIQYF.